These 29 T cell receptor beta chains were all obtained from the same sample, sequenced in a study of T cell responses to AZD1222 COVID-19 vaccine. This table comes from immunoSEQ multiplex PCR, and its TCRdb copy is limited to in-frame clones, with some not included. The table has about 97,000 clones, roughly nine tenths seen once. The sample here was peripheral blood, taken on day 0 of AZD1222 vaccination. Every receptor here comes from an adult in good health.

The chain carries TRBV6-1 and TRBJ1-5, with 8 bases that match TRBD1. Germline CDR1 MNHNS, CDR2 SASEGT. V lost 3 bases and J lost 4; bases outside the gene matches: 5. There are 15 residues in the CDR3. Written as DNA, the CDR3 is TGTGCCAGCAGTGAGGGGACAGGAGTAAATCAGCCCCAGCATTTT. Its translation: CASSEGTGVNQPQHF.

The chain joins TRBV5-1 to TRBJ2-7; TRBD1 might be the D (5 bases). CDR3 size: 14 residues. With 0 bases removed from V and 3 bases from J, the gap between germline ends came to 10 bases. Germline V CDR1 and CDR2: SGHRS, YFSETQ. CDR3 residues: CASSLGQTLYEQYF. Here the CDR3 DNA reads TGCGCCAGCAGCTTGGGACAGACCCTCTACGAGCAGTACTTC. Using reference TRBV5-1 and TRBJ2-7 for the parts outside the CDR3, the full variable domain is KAGVTQTPRYLIKTRGQQVTLSCSPISGHRSVSWYQQTPGQGLQFLFEYFSETQRNKGNFPGRFSGRQFSNSRSEMNVSTLELGDSALYLCASSLGQTLYEQYFGPGTRLTVT.

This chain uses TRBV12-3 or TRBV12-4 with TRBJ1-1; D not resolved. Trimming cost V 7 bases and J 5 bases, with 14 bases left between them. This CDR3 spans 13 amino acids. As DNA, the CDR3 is TGTGCCAGCACCCTCACCACGGGTACTGAAGCTTTCTTT. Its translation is CASTLTTGTEAFF.

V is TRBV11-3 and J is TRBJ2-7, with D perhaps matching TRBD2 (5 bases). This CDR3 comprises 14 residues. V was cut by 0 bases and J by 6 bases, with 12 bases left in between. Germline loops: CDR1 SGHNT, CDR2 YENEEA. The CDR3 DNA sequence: TGTGCCAGCAGCTTAGATTTCGCGGGTAGCGAGCAGTACTTC. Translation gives CASSLDFAGSEQYF. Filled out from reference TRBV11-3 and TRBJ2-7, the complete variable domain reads EAGVVQSPRYKIIEKKQPVAFWCNPISGHNTLYWYLQNLGQGPELLIRYENEEAVDDSQLPKDRFSAERLKGVDSTLKIQPAELGDSAVYLCASSLDFAGSEQYFGPGTRLTVT.

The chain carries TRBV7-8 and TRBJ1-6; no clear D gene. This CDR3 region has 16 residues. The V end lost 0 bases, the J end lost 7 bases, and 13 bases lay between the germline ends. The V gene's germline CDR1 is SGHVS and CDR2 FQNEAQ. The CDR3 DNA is TGTGCCAGCAGCTTAGCAGGGTATCCCGCCAATTCACCCCTCCACTTT. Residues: CASSLAGYPANSPLHF.

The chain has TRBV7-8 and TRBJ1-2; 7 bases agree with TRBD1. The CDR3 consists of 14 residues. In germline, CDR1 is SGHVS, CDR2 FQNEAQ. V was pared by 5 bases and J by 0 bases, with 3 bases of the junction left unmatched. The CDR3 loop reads CASSPTGSNYGYTF. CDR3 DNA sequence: TGTGCCAGCAGCCCGACAGGGTCTAACTATGGCTACACCTTC.

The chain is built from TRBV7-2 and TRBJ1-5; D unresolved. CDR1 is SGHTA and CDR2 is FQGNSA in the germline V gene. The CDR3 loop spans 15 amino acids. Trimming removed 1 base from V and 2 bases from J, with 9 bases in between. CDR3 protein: CASSLGADRNQPQHF. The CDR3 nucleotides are TGTGCCAGCAGCTTAGGGGCAGATCGCAATCAGCCCCAGCATTTT. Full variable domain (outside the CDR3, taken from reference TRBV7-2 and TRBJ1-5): GAGVSQSPSNKVTEKGKDVELRCDPISGHTALYWYRQSLGQGLEFLIYFQGNSAPDKSGLPSDRFSAERTGGSVSTLTIQRTQQEDSAVYLCASSLGADRNQPQHFGDGTRLSIL.

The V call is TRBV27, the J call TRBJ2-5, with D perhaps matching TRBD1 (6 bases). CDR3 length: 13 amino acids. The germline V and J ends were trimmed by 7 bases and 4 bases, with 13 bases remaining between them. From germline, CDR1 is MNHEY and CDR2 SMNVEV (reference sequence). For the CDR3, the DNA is TGTGCCAGCACCGGAAGCAGGGGAGAGACCCAGTACTTC. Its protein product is CASTGSRGETQYF.

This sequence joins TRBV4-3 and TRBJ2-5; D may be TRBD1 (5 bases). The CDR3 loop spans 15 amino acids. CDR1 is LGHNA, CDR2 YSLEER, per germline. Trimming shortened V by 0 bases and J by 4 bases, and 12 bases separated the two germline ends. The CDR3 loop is CASSQDWGRTETQYF. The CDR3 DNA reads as TGCGCCAGCAGCCAAGATTGGGGCAGGACAGAGACCCAGTACTTC.

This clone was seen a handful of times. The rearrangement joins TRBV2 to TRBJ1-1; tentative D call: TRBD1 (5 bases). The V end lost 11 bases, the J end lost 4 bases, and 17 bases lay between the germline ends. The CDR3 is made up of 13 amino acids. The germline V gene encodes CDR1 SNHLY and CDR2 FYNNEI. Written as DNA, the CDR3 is TGTGCCGGGGGTGGGGACTTGGGCACTGAAGCTTTCTTT. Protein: CAGGGDLGTEAFF.

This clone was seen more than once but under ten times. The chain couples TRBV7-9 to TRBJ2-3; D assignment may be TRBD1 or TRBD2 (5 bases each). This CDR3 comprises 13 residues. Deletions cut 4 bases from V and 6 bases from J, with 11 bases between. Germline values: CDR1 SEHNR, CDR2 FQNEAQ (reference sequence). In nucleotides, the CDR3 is TGTGCCAGCAGCTCCGGGACGTTGGATACGCAGTATTTT. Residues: CASSSGTLDTQYF.

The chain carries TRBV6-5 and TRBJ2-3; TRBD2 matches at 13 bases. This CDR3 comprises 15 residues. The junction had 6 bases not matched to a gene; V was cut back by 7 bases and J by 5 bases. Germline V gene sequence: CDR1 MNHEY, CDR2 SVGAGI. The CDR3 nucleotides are TGTGCCAGCACTCCGGGACTAGCGGGAAGAGATACGCAGTATTTT. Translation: CASTPGLAGRDTQYF.

The CDR3 protein is CASSIDRDDTIYF. The CDR3 DNA sequence: TGCGCCAGCAGCATAGACAGGGACGACACCATATATTTT. The V call is TRBV5-1, the J call TRBJ1-3, with 7 positions matching TRBD1. CDR1 is SGHRS and CDR2 is YFSETQ in the germline V gene. The CDR3 totals 13 residues. Germline trimming cut 4 bases from V and 8 bases from J; bases unmatched to any gene: 6.

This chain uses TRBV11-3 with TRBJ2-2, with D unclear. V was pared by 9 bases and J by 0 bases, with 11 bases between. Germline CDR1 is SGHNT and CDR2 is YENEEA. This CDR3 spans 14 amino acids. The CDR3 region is CASKLTTNTGELFF. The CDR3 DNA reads TGTGCCAGTAAACTTACTACGAACACCGGGGAGCTGTTTTTT.

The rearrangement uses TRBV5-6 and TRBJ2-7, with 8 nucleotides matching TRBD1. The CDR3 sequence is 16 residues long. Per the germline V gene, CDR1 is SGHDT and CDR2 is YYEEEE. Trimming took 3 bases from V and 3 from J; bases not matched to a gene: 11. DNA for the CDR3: TGTGCCAGCAGCTGTGAGCGGACAGGGTACGACTACGAGCAGTACTTC. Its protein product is CASSCERTGYDYEQYF.

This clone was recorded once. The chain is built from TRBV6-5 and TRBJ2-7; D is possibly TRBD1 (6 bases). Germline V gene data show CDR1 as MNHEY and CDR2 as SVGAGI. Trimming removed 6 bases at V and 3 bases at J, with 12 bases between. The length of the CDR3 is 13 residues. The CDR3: CASSHTGSYEQYF. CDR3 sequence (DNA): TGTGCCAGCAGCCACACAGGGAGCTACGAGCAGTACTTC.

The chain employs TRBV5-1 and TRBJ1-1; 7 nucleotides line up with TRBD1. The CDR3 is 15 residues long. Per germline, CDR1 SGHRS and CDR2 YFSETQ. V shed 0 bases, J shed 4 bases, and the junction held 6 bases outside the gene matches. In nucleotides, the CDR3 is TGCGCCAGCAGCTTGGCCGGGCAGGGGGGCACTGAAGCTTTCTTT. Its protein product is CASSLAGQGGTEAFF.

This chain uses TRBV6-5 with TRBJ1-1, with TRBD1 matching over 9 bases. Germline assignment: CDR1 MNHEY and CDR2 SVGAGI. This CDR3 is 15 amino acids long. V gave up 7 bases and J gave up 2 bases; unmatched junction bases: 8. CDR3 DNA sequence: TGTGCCAGCACGCTTACAGGGGGCAAAAACACTGAAGCTTTCTTT. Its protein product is CASTLTGGKNTEAFF.

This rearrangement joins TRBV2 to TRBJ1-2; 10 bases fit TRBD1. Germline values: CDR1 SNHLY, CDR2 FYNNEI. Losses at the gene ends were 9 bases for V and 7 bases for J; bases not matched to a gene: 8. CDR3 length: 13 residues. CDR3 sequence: CARGGTGVFGYTF. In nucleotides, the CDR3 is TGTGCCAGAGGGGGGACAGGGGTTTTTGGCTACACCTTC.

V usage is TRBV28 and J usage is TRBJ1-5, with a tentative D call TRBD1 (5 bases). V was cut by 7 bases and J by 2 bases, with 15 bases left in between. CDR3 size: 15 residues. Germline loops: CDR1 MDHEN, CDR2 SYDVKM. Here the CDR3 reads CASTTPGKGNQPQHF. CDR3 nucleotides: TGTGCCAGCACCACCCCAGGGAAGGGCAATCAGCCCCAGCATTTT.

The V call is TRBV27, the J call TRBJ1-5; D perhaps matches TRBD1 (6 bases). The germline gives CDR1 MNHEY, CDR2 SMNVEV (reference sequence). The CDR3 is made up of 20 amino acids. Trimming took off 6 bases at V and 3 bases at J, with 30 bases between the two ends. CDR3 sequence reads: CASSRMDSLKGRGYNQPQHF. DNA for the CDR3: TGTGCCAGCAGCCGGATGGACAGCCTAAAAGGAAGGGGGTACAATCAGCCCCAGCATTTT.

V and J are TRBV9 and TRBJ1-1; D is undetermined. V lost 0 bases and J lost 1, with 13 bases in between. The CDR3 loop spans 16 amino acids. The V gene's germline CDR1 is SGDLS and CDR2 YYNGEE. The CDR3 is CASSVGLREANTEAFF. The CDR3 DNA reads TGTGCCAGCAGCGTAGGTCTCCGGGAGGCGAACACTGAAGCTTTCTTT.

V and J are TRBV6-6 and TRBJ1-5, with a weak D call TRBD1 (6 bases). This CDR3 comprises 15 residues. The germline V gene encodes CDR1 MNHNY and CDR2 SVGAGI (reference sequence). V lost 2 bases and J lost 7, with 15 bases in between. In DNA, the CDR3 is TGTGCCAGCAGTTACGGCAGGGGTGAGGGGCAGCCCCAGCATTTT. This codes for CASSYGRGEGQPQHF.

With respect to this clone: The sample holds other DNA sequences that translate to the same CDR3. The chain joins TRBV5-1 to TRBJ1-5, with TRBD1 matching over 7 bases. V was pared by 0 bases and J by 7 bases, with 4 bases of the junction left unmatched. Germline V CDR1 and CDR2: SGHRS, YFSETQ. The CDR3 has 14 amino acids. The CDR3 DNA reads TGCGCCAGCAGCTTGGGAGGGGGCAGCCAGCCCCAGCATTTT. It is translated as CASSLGGGSQPQHF.

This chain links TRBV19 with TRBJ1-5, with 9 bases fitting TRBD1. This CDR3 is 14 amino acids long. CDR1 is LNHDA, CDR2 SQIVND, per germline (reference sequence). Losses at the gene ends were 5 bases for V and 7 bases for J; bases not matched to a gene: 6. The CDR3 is CASSYTGGWQPQHF. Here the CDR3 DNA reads TGTGCCAGTAGTTACACAGGGGGCTGGCAGCCCCAGCATTTT.

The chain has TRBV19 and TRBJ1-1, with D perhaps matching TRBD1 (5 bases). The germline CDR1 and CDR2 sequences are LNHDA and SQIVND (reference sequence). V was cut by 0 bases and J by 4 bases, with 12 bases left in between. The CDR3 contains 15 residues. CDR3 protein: CASSIDGGGFTEAFF. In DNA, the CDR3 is TGTGCCAGTAGTATAGACGGCGGGGGGTTCACTGAAGCTTTCTTT.

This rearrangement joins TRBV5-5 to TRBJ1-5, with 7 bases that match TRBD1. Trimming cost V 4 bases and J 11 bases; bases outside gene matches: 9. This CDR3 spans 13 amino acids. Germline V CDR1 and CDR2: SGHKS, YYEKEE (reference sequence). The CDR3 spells CASSQSTGVTQHF. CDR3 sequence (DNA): TGTGCCAGCAGCCAATCCACAGGGGTGACCCAGCATTTT.

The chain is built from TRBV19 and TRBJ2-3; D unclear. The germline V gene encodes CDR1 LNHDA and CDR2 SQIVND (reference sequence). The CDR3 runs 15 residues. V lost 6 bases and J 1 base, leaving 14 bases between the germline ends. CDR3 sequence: CASSPGVLGTDTQYF. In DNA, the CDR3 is TGTGCCAGTAGCCCTGGAGTGCTTGGCACAGATACGCAGTATTTT.

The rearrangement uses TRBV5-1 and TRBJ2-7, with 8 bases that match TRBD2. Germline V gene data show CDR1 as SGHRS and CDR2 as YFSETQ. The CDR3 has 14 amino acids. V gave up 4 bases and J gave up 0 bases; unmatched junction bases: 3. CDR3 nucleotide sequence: TGCGCCAGCAGCCGCGGGGGGAGCTCCTACGAGCAGTACTTC. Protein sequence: CASSRGGSSYEQYF.